This TCR beta chain was recovered during a study of shared clonotypes between healthy human individuals. The naive CD8 subset, CD45RO-negative cells positively selected for CCR7, excluded terminally differentiated effector memory CD45RA+ cells. Germline V gene data show CDR1 as SGDLS and CDR2 as YYNGEE. The V end was cut by 2 bases, the J end by 1 base, with 6 bases between. The CDR3 totals 13 residues. The assay was immunoSEQ multiplex PCR, and TCRdb's table has in-frame clones only and misses some. The sample records some 2,100,000 clones, 93% being singletons. The origin of this receptor is a man in his late teens or twenties in good health. Some clones in this sample may be carry-over from other donors' samples. Specimen: naive CD8+ T cells from PBMCs. The chain uses TRBV9 and TRBJ2-5; D uncertain. The CDR3 region has the DNA TGTGCCAGCAGCGTCCAGGTCCAAGAGACCCAGTACTTC. It encodes CASSVQVQETQYF.